The text below deals with one TCR beta chain. This clone showed up just once. What this receptor recognizes is not known. No base qualities exist here, and no much larger clone lies one base off it. Taken from the germline V gene, the CDR1 and CDR2 loops are SGHDN and FVKESK. CDR3 length: 16 amino acids, cysteine to phenylalanine. Just the 48-base CDR3 DNA is kept, in frame starting at base 1. V lost 5 bases and J lost 6 bases, and the count of bases not matched to a germline gene is 11. This sample is drawn from a study of long-term antiretroviral therapy in people with HIV (dated by TCRdb to between 2022 and 2023). With regard to the full study: The earliest samples were collected approximately a decade before the 2015 WHO recommendation for immediate ART, a period when ART was typically delayed until CD4 counts fell. This retrospective serial study examined whether starting ART and sustained HIV suppression were associated with changes in the composition and diversity of the TRB repertoire in peripheral blood. A total of some 200 cryopreserved PBMC samples came from roughly 30 adults with confirmed HIV infection and were collected serially over a mean of roughly 6 years (range 1-12). Among the 30 to 35 participants with HIV, around ten were female. No cross-contamination during QIAcube processing was shown when test extractions of a monoclonal T-cell line were performed alongside about 30 polyclonal samples.

The immunoSEQ hsTCRB v3.0 assay was used at survey level resolution for TRB variable region sequencing. The target sequencing depth for TRB was roughly 40,000-55,000 T-cell genomes per sample. An Illumina MiSeq with a v3 150-cycle kit was used to sequence the pooled TRB libraries. In the authors' own workflow: Repertoire analysis was run in R within a reproducible Nextflow workflow that covered QC, data transformation and analysis. LymphoSeq2, an R package for AIRR-Seq data exploration, was used to implement custom analyses. A handful of samples that yielded fewer than 5000 total TRB sequences were excluded, so that approximately 170 HIV repertoires were analyzed. Among the 180 to 200 HIV repertoires that were kept, 59 were collected before ART initiation and under 150 were collected after ART initiation. Repertoires were downsampled to 5000 TRB nucleotide sequences, with summary statistics averaged over 100 downsampling iterations. The analysis kept only TRB sequences whose CDR3 regions were at least seven amino acids long. A Shannon entropy-derived clonality score and the Gini coefficient were used to measure diversity. In the repertoire networks, any two of the top 5000 CDR3 amino acid sequences were linked whenever the two sequences differed by an edit distance of one. GLIPH2 predicted antigen specificity groups and MHC restriction for TRB CDR3 amino acid sequences. To flag known CMV, EBV, HIV or tissue antigen associations, CDR3 amino acid sequences were matched against VDJdb and McPAS-TCR. Pre-ART, post-ART and control groups were compared with Wilcoxon signed-rank tests and Holm-Bonferroni correction. The source is immuneACCESS, and TCRdb retained only in-frame sequences with V and J called. Part of the clones is not carried over; for the studies checked, unresolved V genes explain less than half of this, and the remainder is unexplained. V, J and clone size are those of that table, while D and trimming were read from the DNA. Across this sample there are around 20,000 clones, with about 76% seen only once. The top ten clonotypes cover 9% to 15% of the sample.

Points the paper makes about the study in general: Unsorted PBMC were profiled instead of sorted CD4+ and CD8+ T cells because pre-ART samples had limited cell numbers. Owing to limited PBMC availability, only the TCR beta chain was sequenced, without alpha chain pairing. Starting ART was linked to a significant rise in TRB diversity, yet even with long-term ART the diversity remained significantly lower than in transplant donor controls. No data were available on ART adherence, viral resistance or therapy changes, limiting inferences about post-ART repertoire changes. Expanded TRB clones identified before ART initiation dominated the repertoire at all time points, although this dominance fluctuated and declined in many PLHIV after ART. Narrower CDR3 length ranges were observed in HIV repertoires than in controls, and an antigen-experienced repertoire with only a slight naive shift after ART was suggested by the network structure. The samples span the years 2004 to 2017, and the ART regimens used may be less effective than current regimens.

Inclusion was restricted to participants for whom at least one PBMC sample before ART initiation and at least two post-ART samples were available. Every participant with HIV received treatment in the United States of America. Before DNA extraction, cryopreserved samples of roughly 1-10 million PBMC were thawed and washed. At the time of the earliest PBMC sample for each participant with HIV, ages ranged from roughly 23 to 55 years. Per participant, PBMC samples came from 1-4 timepoints prior to ART initiation and 2-8 timepoints following ART initiation, for a median of 7 samples. Serial HIV viral load, CD4+ T-cell count, ART history and demographic data were obtained for every participant. A Qiagen kit on a QIAcube was used to extract genomic DNA from unsorted PBMC, with samples processed in batches of 12.

Recombination joined TRBV14 with TRBJ1-4; TRBD1 agrees with 8 junctional bases. This TCR was sampled from a man in his forties or fifties with HIV. The sample in question was unsorted PBMCs, obtained 0.1 years before starting antiretroviral therapy. CDR3 region: CASSDRQGLGDEKLFF. The nucleotides are TGTGCCAGCAGCGATAGACAGGGGCTGGGTGATGAAAAACTGTTTTTT.